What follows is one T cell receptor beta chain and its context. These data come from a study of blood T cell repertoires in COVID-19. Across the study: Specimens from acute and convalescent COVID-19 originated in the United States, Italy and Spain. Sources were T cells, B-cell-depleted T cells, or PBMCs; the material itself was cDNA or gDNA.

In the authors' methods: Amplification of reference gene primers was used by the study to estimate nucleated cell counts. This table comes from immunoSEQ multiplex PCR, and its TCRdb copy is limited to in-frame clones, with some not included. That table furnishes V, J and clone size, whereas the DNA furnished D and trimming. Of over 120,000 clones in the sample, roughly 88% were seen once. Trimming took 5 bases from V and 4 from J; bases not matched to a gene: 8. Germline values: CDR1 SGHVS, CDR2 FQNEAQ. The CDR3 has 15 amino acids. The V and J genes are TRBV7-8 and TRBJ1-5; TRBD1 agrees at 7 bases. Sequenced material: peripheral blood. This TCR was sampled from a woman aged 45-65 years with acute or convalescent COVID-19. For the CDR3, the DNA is TGTGCCAGCAGCCAGGGGGAATGGGGAAATCAGCCCCAGCATTTT. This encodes CASSQGEWGNQPQHF.